These 14 T cell receptor beta chains were sequenced from one sample in a study of blood T cell repertoires in COVID-19. The data were produced by immunoSEQ multiplex PCR, yet TCRdb's version contains in-frame clones alone and is incomplete. The sample has approximately 360,000 clones, roughly 90% seen once. Input material: peripheral blood. These receptors all come from a man aged 18-30 years with active or convalescent COVID-19.

The CDR3 spells CASSQDIAGGPTGELFF. CDR3 nucleotide sequence: TGTGCCAGCAGCCAAGATATAGCGGGGGGGCCCACCGGGGAGCTGTTTTTT. The rearrangement uses TRBV3-1 (or the pseudogene TRBV3-2) and TRBJ2-2; TRBD2 aligns across 11 bases. The CDR3 loop spans 17 amino acids. Germline lookup yields CDR1 LGHDT and CDR2 YNNKEL (reference sequence). J was trimmed by 4 bases and V by 0 bases; bases with no gene match: 4.

V is TRBV7-9 and J is TRBJ2-3, with 7 bases fitting TRBD1. There are 14 residues in the CDR3. CDR1 is SEHNR and CDR2 is FQNEAQ in the germline V gene (reference sequence). J gave up 4 bases and V 5 bases, and 6 bases lay outside the gene matches. The CDR3 sequence: CASSRQGYPDTQYF. CDR3 sequence (DNA): TGTGCCAGCAGCCGACAGGGCTATCCAGATACGCAGTATTTT.

The gene calls are TRBV4-3 and TRBJ2-7, with TRBD2 as a possible D gene (5 bases). With 3 bases removed from V and 4 bases from J, the gap between germline ends came to 10 bases. The CDR3 consists of 13 residues. CDR1 LGHNA and CDR2 YSLEER come from the germline V gene. The CDR3 bases are TGCGCCAGCAGCCACACCCGAGGGTACGAGCAGTACTTC. It translates to CASSHTRGYEQYF.

This chain joins TRBV10-1 and TRBJ1-1; 10 bases match TRBD1. The CDR3 sequence is 15 residues long. Germline CDR1 WNHNN, CDR2 SYGVQD (reference sequence). V lost 4 bases, J lost 2 bases, and 4 bases stayed unmatched. This CDR3 is CASSVRTGGNTEAFF. As DNA, the CDR3 is TGCGCCAGCAGTGTTAGGACAGGGGGAAACACTGAAGCTTTCTTT.

This chain connects TRBV7-9 to TRBJ1-1, with D perhaps matching TRBD1 (6 bases). This CDR3 spans 13 amino acids. Trimming shortened V by 5 bases and J by 8 bases, and 15 bases separated the two germline ends. Germline V gene lookup returns CDR1 SEHNR and CDR2 FQNEAQ (reference sequence). CDR3 protein: CASSQGTGSEAFF. In nucleotides, the CDR3 is TGTGCCAGCAGCCAGGGGACCGGTTCGGAAGCTTTCTTT.

V is TRBV10-3 and J is TRBJ1-2; 9 bases line up with TRBD1. The J segment lost 2 bases and the V segment lost 7 bases, leaving 8 bases of the junction unmatched. This CDR3 is built from 15 residues. Germline lookup yields CDR1 ENHRY and CDR2 SYGVKD. The CDR3 protein is CAITIPGQGNYGYTF. The CDR3 nucleotides read TGTGCCATCACCATCCCCGGACAGGGGAACTATGGCTACACCTTC.

The V call is TRBV7-7, the J call TRBJ2-5; TRBD1 matches at 10 bases. This CDR3 comprises 14 residues. Germline CDR1 SSHAT, CDR2 FNYEAQ (reference sequence). The V and J ends lost 5 bases and 5 bases, in that order; junction bases with no gene match: 5. This CDR3 reads CASSETGGWETQYF. CDR3 in DNA: TGTGCCAGCAGCGAGACAGGGGGCTGGGAGACCCAGTACTTC. Filled out from reference TRBV7-7 and TRBJ2-5, the complete variable domain reads GAGVSQSPRYKVTKRGQDVTLRCDPISSHATLYWYQQALGQGPEFLTYFNYEAQPDKSGLPSDRFSAERPEGSISTLTIQRTEQRDSAMYRCASSETGGWETQYFGPGTRLLVL.

The chain carries TRBV4-2 and TRBJ2-7; 8 bases align to TRBD1. V was clipped by 3 bases and J by 3 bases; unmatched bases: 7. This CDR3 comprises 15 residues. Germline V lookup: CDR1 LGHNA, CDR2 YNFKEQ. The CDR3 DNA is TGTGCCAGCAGCCAGGGGCAGGGGGCCAACTACGAGCAGTACTTC. Its translation is CASSQGQGANYEQYF.

J is TRBJ2-1 and V is TRBV30, with 9 bases matching TRBD2. V gave up 4 bases and J gave up 9 bases; unmatched junction bases: 10. Per the germline V gene, CDR1 is GTSNPN and CDR2 is SVGIG (reference sequence). The CDR3 covers 14 residues. This chain's CDR3 is CAWNAAGGSSEQFF. The CDR3 DNA reads TGTGCCTGGAACGCGGCGGGAGGGTCTAGTGAGCAGTTCTTC.

This chain connects TRBV7-9 to TRBJ1-3; tentatively, D is TRBD1 (5 bases). The V and J ends lost 3 bases and 3 bases respectively, with 15 bases between them. This CDR3 region has 16 residues. The V gene's germline CDR1 is SEHNR and CDR2 FQNEAQ (reference sequence). DNA for the CDR3: TGTGCCAGCAGCTTGGTGGGGCAGGTCCGTGGAAACACCATATATTTT. Its protein product is CASSLVGQVRGNTIYF. The full variable domain, rest sourced from reference TRBV7-9 and TRBJ1-3, is DTGVSQNPRHKITKRGQNVTFRCDPISEHNRLYWYRQTLGQGPEFLTYFQNEAQLEKSRLLSDRFSAERPKGSFSTLEIQRTEQGDSAMYLCASSLVGQVRGNTIYFGEGSWLTVV.

This clone was recorded a few times. V is TRBV16 and J is TRBJ2-5, with D possibly being TRBD2 (5 bases). The CDR3 contains 16 residues. Germline-derived CDR1 and CDR2 are KGHSY and FQNENV. V lost 4 bases to trimming and J lost 5 bases, with 20 bases between them. The CDR3 DNA sequence: TGTGCCAGCAGCCGTCCCGGATCTAGCTTACGCGAGACCCAGTACTTC. This translates into CASSRPGSSLRETQYF.

The J gene is TRBJ1-1, the V gene TRBV4-1; a possible D gene is TRBD1 (5 bases). The CDR3 contains 18 residues. Germline V gene sequence: CDR1 MGHRA, CDR2 YSYEKL. Trimming removed 1 base from V and 1 base from J, with 19 bases in between. CDR3 residues: CASSQVPGTLYPNTEAFF. CDR3 nucleotides: TGCGCCAGCAGCCAAGTTCCGGGGACTTTGTACCCGAACACTGAAGCTTTCTTT.

The chain employs TRBV29-1 and TRBJ2-7; the match to TRBD1 covers 11 bases. J gave up 6 bases and V 6 bases, and 7 bases lay outside the gene matches. CDR3 length: 13 residues. Germline V gene data show CDR1 as SQVTM and CDR2 as ANQGSEA. CDR3 coding DNA: TGCAGCGTAGCGGACAGGGGGCGACGCGAGCAGTACTTC. This translates into CSVADRGRREQYF.

This chain links TRBV4-2 with TRBJ1-4, with D possibly TRBD1 on 5 matching bases. CDR1 is LGHNA and CDR2 is YNFKEQ in the germline V gene. This CDR3 has 15 amino acids. V shed 4 bases and J shed 8 bases, with 17 bases lying between them. As DNA, the CDR3 is TGTGCCAGCAGCCCGATCGGGCAGGGAAACGAAAAACTGTTTTTT. This codes for CASSPIGQGNEKLFF.